This T cell receptor (beta chain) stems from a study of blood T cell repertoires in COVID-19. Study as a whole: The origin of the acute and convalescent COVID-19 samples was the United States, Italy and Spain. T cells, B-cell-depleted T cells, or PBMCs provided the cDNA or gDNA that served as material.

Method: immunoSEQ multiplex PCR; TCRdb's copy keeps in-frame clones and lacks some. The repertoire holds some 46,000 clones, around 80% seen once, with roughly 6% in the top ten. This clone occurred once. CDR3 size: 16 residues. V lost 1 base to trimming and J lost 4 bases; unmatched junction nucleotides: 4. Germline CDR1 LNHDA, CDR2 SQIVND (reference sequence). The TCR sequence derives from an elderly woman with acute or convalescent COVID-19. Sequences were obtained from peripheral blood. This chain connects TRBV19 to TRBJ2-3, with TRBD2 identical over 11 bases. This CDR3 reads CASSIGVSGRADTQYF. The CDR3 DNA sequence: TGTGCCAGTAGTATAGGTGTTAGCGGGAGGGCAGATACGCAGTATTTT.